This T cell receptor (beta chain) appears in the sequencing data of a study of ipilimumab plus nivolumab after autologous stem cell transplantation. About the study: The DLBCL group included primary refractory and relapsed cases.

V was cut by 0 bases and J by 7 bases, with 13 bases left in between. The CDR3 contains 16 residues. The germline V gene has CDR1 MNHEY and CDR2 SVGAGI. Profiled with immunoSEQ multiplex PCR; TCRdb holds only in-frame clones, not every one. The data contain around 20,000 clones, about 80% of them seen just once; the ten biggest clones take up around 18%. The origin of this receptor is a male donor with diffuse large B-cell lymphoma. J is TRBJ1-6 and V is TRBV6-5; TRBD1 might be the D (5 bases). The material was PBMCs, obtained in a trial of ipilimumab plus nivolumab as post-transplant consolidation. CDR3 residues: CASSYSWDGENSPLHF. CDR3 in DNA: TGTGCCAGCAGTTACTCTTGGGACGGAGAGAATTCACCCCTCCACTTT.